The rows below give T cell receptor beta chains drawn from one sample of a study of T cells after yellow fever vaccination. One entry per CDR3 protein, called by TCRdb with MiXCR from the 5' RACE reads. The data contain just under 600,000 distinct CDR3 sequences, roughly 14% of them seen just once; the ten biggest clones take up over 12%. The sample here was PBMCs, taken on the day of the yellow fever booster vaccination. These receptors were obtained from a man aged 25-45 years who received the YFV17D yellow fever vaccine. The CDR3 runs from the conserved cysteine through the conserved F or W. The D gene is left open where the match is weak. Clone size is shown for a subset of rows, as once, few, many or a class of expanded clone.

v_call,clone_size,j_call,d_call,cdr3_nt,cdr3_aa
TRBV15,NA,TRBJ2-2,NA,TGTGCCACCAGCAGAGGACGCCGCCTTCGGACAGAAAACACCGGGGAGATGTTTTTT,CATSRGRRLRTENTGEMFF
TRBV18,few,TRBJ2-7,NA,TGTGCCAGCTCACCACCGGCGGCCGCCGAGCAGTACTTC,CASSPPAAAEQYF
TRBV4-3,NA,TRBJ2-1,NA,TGCGCCAGCAGCCAAGGTGTCTACAATGAGCAGTTCTTC,CASSQGVYNEQFF
TRBV3-1,once,TRBJ2-4,NA,TGTGCCAGCAGCCAGGGGGTTCAATACATTCAGTACTTC,CASSQGVQYIQYF
TRBV4-2,many,TRBJ2-5,TRBD1,TGTGCCAGCAGCCAAGGGACAGGGTTAGCGGAGACCCAGTACTTC,CASSQGTGLAETQYF
TRBV29-1,few,TRBJ1-3,NA,TGCAGCGTCGCCGGGAGACTCTCTGGAAACACCATATATTTT,CSVAGRLSGNTIYF
TRBV28,few,TRBJ1-1,NA,TGTGCCAGCAGTTTAAGTCAGGGGAACACTGAAGCTTTCTTT,CASSLSQGNTEAFF
TRBV10-3,few,TRBJ1-1,NA,TGTGCCATCAGTGAGGTTGAGGGACGGAACACTGAAGCTTTCTTT,CAISEVEGRNTEAFF
TRBV5-5,many,TRBJ2-1,NA,TGTGCAGGGGGAGGGGGTCGCTCCTACAATGAGCAGTTCTTC,CAGGGGRSYNEQFF
TRBV12-3/TRBV12-4,NA,TRBJ2-1,NA,TGTGCCAGCAGTTTGAGGCACTCCTACAATGAGCAGTTCTTC,CASSLRHSYNEQFF
TRBV20-1,NA,TRBJ2-7,TRBD2,TGCAGTGCCGCAGGACTAGCGGGGGCCTACGAGCAGTACTTC,CSAAGLAGAYEQYF
TRBV6-2/TRBV6-3,NA,TRBJ2-7,NA,TGTGCCAGCAGTCCCCGGGACGGCTACGAGCAGGACTTC,CASSPRDGYEQDF
TRBV6-5,few,TRBJ1-1,NA,TGTGCCAGCAGTTCAGCGGGCACTGAAGCTTTCTTT,CASSSAGTEAFF
TRBV12-3/TRBV12-4,many,TRBJ1-1,NA,TGTGCCAGCAGTCATGGACAGTTGAACACTGAAGCTTTCTTT,CASSHGQLNTEAFF
TRBV10-3,NA,TRBJ2-7,TRBD1,TGTGCCATCGGGACGGACAGGGGGCTCTACGAGCAGTACTTC,CAIGTDRGLYEQYF
TRBV7-2,NA,TRBJ2-1,TRBD2,TGTGCCAGCAGCTGGGGACTAGGTCCCAATGAGCAGTTCTTC,CASSWGLGPNEQFF
TRBV7-2,NA,TRBJ2-1,TRBD1,TGTGCCAGCAGCCGGGACAGCAATATCAATGAGCAGTTCTTC,CASSRDSNINEQFF
TRBV12-1,NA,TRBJ2-2,NA,TGTGCCAGCAGCTCCGACGCCGGGGAGCTGTTTTTT,CASSSDAGELFF
TRBV5-1,few,TRBJ2-1,TRBD1,TGCGCCAGCAGCTTGGGGGACAGGGAGAATGAGCAGTTCTTC,CASSLGDRENEQFF
TRBV11-2,many,TRBJ2-7,TRBD2,TGTGCCAGCAGCACCCTAGGCGGAGGGTCTAGCGGTACCTACGAGCAGTACTTC,CASSTLGGGSSGTYEQYF
TRBV27,NA,TRBJ2-7,NA,TGTGCCAGCAGAGTTTCGGGGCACGAGCAGTACTTC,CASRVSGHEQYF
TRBV3-1,NA,TRBJ2-7,TRBD2,TGTGCCAGCAGCCAAGTTGGGGCTAGCGGGGCGAGCTCCTACGAGCAGTACTTC,CASSQVGASGASSYEQYF
TRBV21-1,NA,TRBJ1-1,NA,TGTGCCAGCAGCAAGGACAGGGAAGCTTTCTTT,CASSKDREAFF
TRBV10-3,NA,TRBJ1-2,NA,TGTACCATCAGTGAGTCGACAGACAGCGTGGGCTATGGCTACACCTTC,CTISESTDSVGYGYTF
TRBV12-3/TRBV12-4,NA,TRBJ2-4,NA,TGTGCCAGCAGTTTGAGCCCGCTGGCCAAAAACATTCAGTACTTC,CASSLSPLAKNIQYF
TRBV20-1,few,TRBJ1-2,NA,TGCAGTTTCCAAGCTAACTATGGCTACACCTTC,CSFQANYGYTF
TRBV4-3,many,TRBJ1-2,NA,TGCGCCAGCAGCCCTTCGATGATCGAATCCTATGGCTACACCTTC,CASSPSMIESYGYTF
TRBV7-2,few,TRBJ2-5,TRBD2,TGTGCCAGCCACGTGCGGGAGGAGACCCAGTACTTC,CASHVREETQYF
TRBV9,few,TRBJ2-1,TRBD2,TGTGCCAGCAGCGTAGAGACTAGCGGGAGAGACGGATACAATGAGCAGTTCTTC,CASSVETSGRDGYNEQFF
TRBV16,few,TRBJ1-2,NA,TGTGCCAGCATCCTCGCAATGCCAGGAGATTACTATGGCTACACCTTC,CASILAMPGDYYGYTF
TRBV12-3/TRBV12-4,few,TRBJ2-2,NA,TGTGCCAGCAGTTTAGTTAGAGGGGAGCTGTTTTTT,CASSLVRGELFF
TRBV18,NA,TRBJ2-1,NA,TGTGCCAGCTCATCCCTCCAATGGACGGGAAGTTTCTACAATGAGCAGTTCTTC,CASSSLQWTGSFYNEQFF
TRBV25-1,few,TRBJ2-1,NA,TGTGCCAGCAGTGAACCCGGGCTATTCGATGAGCAGTTCTTC,CASSEPGLFDEQFF
TRBV27,few,TRBJ2-5,TRBD2,TGTGCCAGCAGTACCTTAGCGGGAGGCGGGGAGACCCAGTACTTC,CASSTLAGGGETQYF
TRBV4-3,many,TRBJ2-7,TRBD1,TGCGCCAGCAGCCAAGATCGGGGACAGGGGTACGAGCAGTACTTC,CASSQDRGQGYEQYF
TRBV9,few,TRBJ2-2,NA,TGTGCCAGCAGCGCCGGTGCCGCCCTGGCCACCGGGGAGCTGTTTTTT,CASSAGAALATGELFF
TRBV12-3/TRBV12-4,many,TRBJ2-2,NA,TGTGCCAGCAGTTACCACACCGGGGAGCTGTTTTTT,CASSYHTGELFF
TRBV28,NA,TRBJ1-2,TRBD1,TGTGCCAGCAGTTTATCGGGTGTAGACAGGGTGATTGGCTACACCTTC,CASSLSGVDRVIGYTF
TRBV6-1,NA,TRBJ2-5,NA,TGTGCCAGCAGTCGGACAGTCCAAGAGACCCAGTACTTC,CASSRTVQETQYF
TRBV6-2/TRBV6-3,NA,TRBJ2-1,NA,TGTGCCAGAAGGCCCTTTAGGGGGGGCGCTTACAATGAGCAGTTCTTC,CARRPFRGGAYNEQFF
TRBV29-1,few,TRBJ2-3,TRBD2,TGCAGCGGCTTAGCGGGAGGAGGCACAGATACGCAGTATTTT,CSGLAGGGTDTQYF
TRBV6-6,NA,TRBJ1-2,NA,TGTGCCAGCAGTTACACCCTGGATGGCTACACCTTC,CASSYTLDGYTF
TRBV12-3/TRBV12-4,NA,TRBJ1-5,NA,TGTGCCAGCAGTTTTAGTTTCGGGGATCAGCCCCAGCATTTT,CASSFSFGDQPQHF
TRBV4-3,NA,TRBJ2-7,NA,TGCGCCAGCAGCCAAGAGTCCAGGTCGGGATCCTACGAGCAGTACTTC,CASSQESRSGSYEQYF
TRBV7-3,NA,TRBJ1-1,NA,TGTGCCAGCAGCCCTCGGGATACGGACACTGAAGCTTTCTTT,CASSPRDTDTEAFF
TRBV29-1,once,TRBJ2-5,NA,TGCAGCGTTGCCGCGGCTTTACAAGAGACCCAGTACTTC,CSVAAALQETQYF
TRBV7-2,NA,TRBJ2-2,NA,TGTGCCAGCAACCCTGCGGCGCCCTACGGGGAGCTGTTTTTT,CASNPAAPYGELFF
TRBV21-1,NA,TRBJ2-7,NA,TGTGCCAGCAGCAAAGTTGGGCACGAGCAGTACTTC,CASSKVGHEQYF
TRBV10-3,few,TRBJ2-7,TRBD1,TGTGCCATCAGTGAGTCGACGGGACAGGGAACCTACGAGCAGTACTTC,CAISESTGQGTYEQYF
TRBV4-2,NA,TRBJ1-4,TRBD1,TGTGCCAGCACCGGGACAGGGCCCGAAAAACTGTTTTTT,CASTGTGPEKLFF
TRBV5-1,NA,TRBJ2-3,NA,TGCGCCAGCAGTCCGAGCTACGGGGATACGCAGTATTTT,CASSPSYGDTQYF